The 25 T cell receptor beta chains reported below all come from one sample, sequenced in a study of cytomegalovirus exposure and HLA in healthy donors. Use of 60 Vbeta and 13 Jbeta primers characterized the PCR. The method was immunoSEQ multiplex PCR; TCRdb's version includes in-frame clones alone and lacks a portion of them. This sample carries some 99,000 clones, roughly two thirds of them seen once, and the ten largest clones take 1.2%. Source material: PBMCs. The receptors come from a female donor in good health and CMV-seronegative.

Turning to this clone: One end of the junction is discordant with germline, which a read error may explain. V and J are TRBV29-1 and TRBJ1-1; D unclear. The CDR3 consists of 11 residues. Germline V gene data show CDR1 as SQVTM and CDR2 as ANQGSEA. CDR3 coding DNA: TGCAGCGTCGAAGTAAACACTGAAGCTTTCTTT. It specifies CSVEVNTEAFF. The full variable domain, with the rest looked up from reference TRBV29-1 and TRBJ1-1, is SAVISQKPSRDICQRGTSLTIQCQVDSQVTMMFWYRQQPGQSLTLIATANQGSEATYESGFVIDKFPISRPNLTFSTLTVSNMSPEDSSIYLCSVEVNTEAFFGQGTRLTVV.

The chain combines TRBV29-1 with TRBJ1-1; TRBD1 matches at 7 bases. V lost 7 bases to trimming and J lost 1 base; unmatched junction nucleotides: 6. The CDR3 consists of 13 residues. Germline CDR1 and CDR2: SQVTM and ANQGSEA. CDR3 in DNA: TGCAGCGACAGACAGGGAGCGAACACTGAAGCTTTCTTT. Translating gives CSDRQGANTEAFF. Full variable domain (remainder filled in from reference TRBV29-1 and TRBJ1-1): SAVISQKPSRDICQRGTSLTIQCQVDSQVTMMFWYRQQPGQSLTLIATANQGSEATYESGFVIDKFPISRPNLTFSTLTVSNMSPEDSSIYLCSDRQGANTEAFFGQGTRLTVV.

This clone was counted once. J is TRBJ1-2 and V is TRBV6-5; the D gene is possibly TRBD1 (5 bases). There are 15 residues in the CDR3. Germline V gene sequence: CDR1 MNHEY, CDR2 SVGAGI. Trimming cost V 0 bases and J 4 bases, with 12 bases left between them. The chain's CDR3 is CASSYSAGMGYGYTF. In DNA form, the CDR3 reads TGTGCCAGCAGTTACTCGGCAGGGATGGGCTATGGCTACACCTTC.

This clone was seen only a few times. The chain uses TRBV11-2 and TRBJ2-1, with TRBD2 matching over 11 bases. Trimming removed 5 bases from V and 5 bases from J; junction bases left unmatched: 5. CDR1 is SGHAT, CDR2 FQNNGV, per germline. The CDR3 consists of 15 residues. In DNA form, the CDR3 reads TGTGCCAGCAGCCGTCTTAGCGGGAGGGACAATGAGCAGTTCTTC. Amino acid sequence: CASSRLSGRDNEQFF.

This chain joins TRBV9 and TRBJ2-5; D not resolved. Trimming took off 0 bases at V and 0 bases at J, with 12 bases between the two ends. Germline lookup yields CDR1 SGDLS and CDR2 YYNGEE. This CDR3 has 16 amino acids. The CDR3 DNA reads as TGTGCCAGCAGCGTAGATAGCTATGGGTACCAAGAGACCCAGTACTTC. This sequence encodes CASSVDSYGYQETQYF.

This rearrangement joins TRBV10-3 to TRBJ2-1, with D possibly being TRBD2 (5 bases). V lost 0 bases and J lost 7, with 7 bases in between. Germline V CDR1 and CDR2: ENHRY, SYGVKD. This CDR3 spans 13 amino acids. CDR3: CAISESTGNEQFF. Here the CDR3 DNA reads TGTGCCATCAGTGAGTCGACGGGGAATGAGCAGTTCTTC.

V usage is TRBV15 and J usage is TRBJ2-1, with D possibly TRBD1 on 5 matching bases. This CDR3 spans 13 amino acids. Germline lookup yields CDR1 LNHNV and CDR2 YYDKDF (reference sequence). V was clipped by 0 bases and J by 7 bases, with 7 bases between them. The CDR3 coding sequence is TGTGCCACCAGCAGAGATACAGGTAATGAGCAGTTCTTC. This codes for CATSRDTGNEQFF.

V is TRBV30 and J is TRBJ2-5; D is unclear. The germline V and J ends were trimmed by 0 bases and 5 bases, with 16 bases remaining between them. CDR1 and CDR2 from the germline V gene are GTSNPN and SVGIG (reference sequence). This CDR3 spans 15 amino acids. DNA for the CDR3: TGTGCCTGGAGTGTAAGTCCTAGTCTGTACGAGACCCAGTACTTC. Protein product: CAWSVSPSLYETQYF.

This clone was found a few times. The chain carries TRBV18 and TRBJ1-1; tentatively, D is TRBD1 (6 bases). The CDR3 spans 18 residues. The V and J ends lost 3 bases and 6 bases respectively, with 26 bases between them. Germline assignment: CDR1 KGHSH and CDR2 LQKENI. The CDR3 sequence: CASSPNHGGSGVEAEAFF. The CDR3, as DNA: TGTGCCAGCTCACCCAACCACGGAGGCTCAGGGGTTGAGGCTGAAGCTTTCTTT.

This chain joins TRBV11-2 and TRBJ2-7, with D maybe TRBD2 (5 bases). Germline CDR1 SGHAT, CDR2 FQNNGV. CDR3 length equals 15 residues. Trimming took off 0 bases at V and 4 bases at J, with 13 bases between the two ends. The CDR3 protein is CASSLELAGRYEQYF. CDR3 in DNA: TGTGCCAGCAGCTTAGAGCTAGCCGGCCGTTACGAGCAGTACTTC.

This clone was detected a few times. The CDR3 sequence: CASSPTGTAYNEQFF. The CDR3 nucleotides are TGTGCCAGTAGCCCTACCGGGACAGCTTACAATGAGCAGTTCTTC. The rearrangement links TRBV19 to TRBJ2-1; 7 bases match TRBD1. This CDR3 spans 15 amino acids. With V trimmed by 6 bases and J by 4 bases, 9 bases remained unmatched. The germline gives CDR1 LNHDA, CDR2 SQIVND (reference sequence).

The V gene is TRBV19, the J gene TRBJ2-2; a weak D match, TRBD1 (5 bases). Trimming stripped 5 bases from V and 0 bases from J, with 13 bases between. This CDR3 region has 16 residues. Per germline, CDR1 LNHDA and CDR2 SQIVND (reference sequence). The chain's CDR3 is CASSARVSSNTGELFF. The DNA for the CDR3 is TGTGCCAGTAGTGCCAGGGTTAGCTCGAACACCGGGGAGCTGTTTTTT.

This clone was seen a handful of times. The genes are TRBV27 and TRBJ1-2; D is possibly TRBD1 (6 bases). The CDR3 has 14 amino acids. V was shortened by 6 bases and J by 4 bases, with 15 bases between the two germline ends. Per the germline V gene, CDR1 is MNHEY and CDR2 is SMNVEV (reference sequence). The CDR3 region is CASSSGTRAYGYTF. Written as DNA, the CDR3 is TGTGCCAGCAGCTCCGGGACAAGAGCCTATGGCTACACCTTC.

V is TRBV6-4 and J is TRBJ2-3; 11 bases are a match to TRBD2. The junction had 3 bases not matched to a gene; V was cut back by 3 bases and J by 4 bases. In germline, CDR1 is MRHNA, CDR2 SNTAGT. The CDR3 runs 15 residues. The DNA of the CDR3 is TGTGCCAGCAGTGAAACTAGCGGGAGCGCAGATACGCAGTATTTT. The encoded protein is CASSETSGSADTQYF.

The rearrangement uses TRBV29-1 and TRBJ2-7; 7 nucleotides align to TRBD1. The V and J ends lost 5 bases and 0 bases, in that order; junction bases with no gene match: 7. Germline V CDR1 and CDR2: SQVTM, ANQGSEA. This CDR3 has 14 amino acids. CDR3 coding DNA: TGCAGCGTTACTGGACAGGTCAGCTCCTACGAGCAGTACTTC. Protein sequence: CSVTGQVSSYEQYF.

This clone was observed a handful of times. V is TRBV5-6 and J is TRBJ1-6; 9 bases agree with TRBD1. The CDR3 contains 14 residues. Trimming took 4 bases from V and 10 from J; bases not matched to a gene: 6. In germline, CDR1 is SGHDT, CDR2 YYEEEE. The CDR3 region has the DNA TGTGCCAGCAGCCCGGACAGGGGAGCCTCACCCCTCCACTTT. Protein: CASSPDRGASPLHF.

The V call is TRBV7-8, the J call TRBJ1-1, with TRBD1 matching over 9 bases. Germline V lookup: CDR1 SGHVS, CDR2 FQNEAQ. The V and J ends lost 5 bases and 3 bases, in that order; junction bases with no gene match: 4. The CDR3 has 14 amino acids. The CDR3 loop is CASSRTGVYTEAFF. The CDR3 DNA follows: TGTGCCAGCAGCCGGACAGGGGTTTACACTGAAGCTTTCTTT. Supplemented by reference TRBV7-8 and TRBJ1-1, the full variable domain reads GAGVSQSPRYKVAKRGQDVALRCDPISGHVSLFWYQQALGQGPEFLTYFQNEAQLDKSGLPSDRFFAERPEGSVSTLKIQRTQQEDSAVYLCASSRTGVYTEAFFGQGTRLTVV.

The J gene is TRBJ2-3, the V gene TRBV14; a possible D gene is TRBD1 (6 bases). There are 15 residues in the CDR3. Germline lookup yields CDR1 SGHDN and CDR2 FVKESK. V was trimmed by 4 bases and J by 1 base, leaving 12 bases between them. The CDR3 here is CASSRLTGRTDTQYF. The DNA for the CDR3 is TGTGCCAGCAGCCGTTTGACAGGCCGCACAGATACGCAGTATTTT.

This clone was seen a handful of times. The rearrangement links TRBV6-1 to TRBJ2-7, with a tentative D call TRBD2 (6 bases). CDR1 and CDR2 from the germline V gene are MNHNS and SASEGT. V shed 1 base and J shed 6 bases, with 19 bases lying between them. The CDR3 consists of 16 residues. CDR3: CASSEDPAGSGREQYF. For the CDR3, the DNA is TGTGCCAGCAGTGAAGACCCGGCGGGGTCAGGGCGCGAGCAGTACTTC.

A remark on this clone: This sample also contains other DNA sequences that code for the same CDR3. V usage is TRBV4-2 and J usage is TRBJ2-3; 8 nucleotides match TRBD2. Germline V gives CDR1 LGHNA, CDR2 YNFKEQ. V lost 1 base to trimming and J lost 4 bases; unmatched junction nucleotides: 4. The CDR3 runs to 15 residues. The CDR3 protein is CASSQGRGGADTQYF. CDR3 nucleotide sequence: TGTGCCAGCAGCCAAGGACGGGGGGGTGCAGATACGCAGTATTTT.

Ten or more counts support this clone. V is TRBV30 and J is TRBJ1-1; D is ambiguous. Deletions cut 2 bases from V and 1 base from J, with 8 bases between. Germline V gene data show CDR1 as GTSNPN and CDR2 as SVGIG (reference sequence). The CDR3 spans 13 residues. The CDR3 nucleotides read TGTGCCTGGAGTCCACTTAAGAACACTGAAGCTTTCTTT. This encodes CAWSPLKNTEAFF. Using reference TRBV30 and TRBJ1-1 for the parts outside the CDR3, the full variable domain is SQTIHQWPATLVQPVGSPLSLECTVEGTSNPNLYWYRQAAGRGLQLLFYSVGIGQISSEVPQNLSASRPQDRQFILSSKKLLLSDSGFYLCAWSPLKNTEAFFGQGTRLTVV.

The rearrangement uses TRBV11-2 and TRBJ1-2; D is ambiguous. The CDR3 runs 13 residues. CDR1 SGHAT and CDR2 FQNNGV come from the germline V gene. Trimming removed 2 bases at V and 6 bases at J, with 10 bases between. For the CDR3, the DNA is TGTGCCAGCAGCTTAACCTTACGCGATGGCTACACCTTC. Translated, it gives CASSLTLRDGYTF. The full variable domain, with the rest looked up from reference TRBV11-2 and TRBJ1-2, is EAGVAQSPRYKIIEKRQSVAFWCNPISGHATLYWYQQILGQGPKLLIQFQNNGVVDDSQLPKDRFSAERLKGVDSTLKIQPAKLEDSAVYLCASSLTLRDGYTFGSGTRLTVV.

This chain uses TRBV19 with TRBJ2-7; 10 positions agree with TRBD1. V dropped 6 bases and J dropped 6; count of bases not matched to a gene: 5. The CDR3 runs 13 residues. CDR1 and CDR2 from the germline V gene are LNHDA and SQIVND (reference sequence). Here the CDR3 reads CASSGTGVGEQYF. CDR3 coding DNA: TGTGCCAGTAGCGGGACAGGGGTGGGCGAGCAGTACTTC. Full variable domain (outside the CDR3, taken from reference TRBV19 and TRBJ2-7): DGGITQSPKYLFRKEGQNVTLSCEQNLNHDAMYWYRQDPGQGLRLIYYSQIVNDFQKGDIAEGYSVSREKKESFPLTVTSAQKNPTAFYLCASSGTGVGEQYFGPGTRLTVT.

This clone occurred many times. V is TRBV10-3 and J is TRBJ1-1; 9 bases line up with TRBD1. CDR1 is ENHRY, CDR2 SYGVKD, per germline. The CDR3 has 13 amino acids. V dropped 1 base and J dropped 12; count of bases not matched to a gene: 6. CDR3 DNA: TGTGCCATCAGTGAGTGGACAGGGGAGGGATCTTTCTTT. The encoded protein is CAISEWTGEGSFF.

The rearrangement uses TRBV19 and TRBJ1-1; no reliable D call. V lost 4 bases, J lost 1 base, and 4 bases lay in between. This CDR3 is built from 12 residues. CDR1 LNHDA and CDR2 SQIVND come from the germline V gene (reference sequence). Here the CDR3 reads CASSTGNTEAFF. As DNA, the CDR3 is TGTGCCAGTAGTACCGGGAACACTGAAGCTTTCTTT.